This record covers a single T cell receptor beta chain. Trimming stripped 3 bases from V and 4 bases from J, with 13 bases between. This CDR3 region has 14 residues. The germline CDR1 and CDR2 sequences are SGHNT and YYREEE (reference sequence). The source of the sample is a study of T cell responses to AZD1222 COVID-19 vaccine. Repertoires were generated with immunoSEQ multiplex PCR, while TCRdb's copy carries only in-frame clones and drops some. Here the sample spans about 49,000 clones, more than 60% being singletons. The starting material was peripheral blood, obtained on day 0 of MenACWY control vaccination. This chain joins TRBV5-4 and TRBJ1-2, with D possibly being TRBD1 (5 bases). This receptor was obtained from an adult in good health. CDR3 nucleotide sequence: TGTGCCAGCAGCTCAGGGCCCCCGGGCTATGGCTACACCTTC. Encoded protein: CASSSGPPGYGYTF.